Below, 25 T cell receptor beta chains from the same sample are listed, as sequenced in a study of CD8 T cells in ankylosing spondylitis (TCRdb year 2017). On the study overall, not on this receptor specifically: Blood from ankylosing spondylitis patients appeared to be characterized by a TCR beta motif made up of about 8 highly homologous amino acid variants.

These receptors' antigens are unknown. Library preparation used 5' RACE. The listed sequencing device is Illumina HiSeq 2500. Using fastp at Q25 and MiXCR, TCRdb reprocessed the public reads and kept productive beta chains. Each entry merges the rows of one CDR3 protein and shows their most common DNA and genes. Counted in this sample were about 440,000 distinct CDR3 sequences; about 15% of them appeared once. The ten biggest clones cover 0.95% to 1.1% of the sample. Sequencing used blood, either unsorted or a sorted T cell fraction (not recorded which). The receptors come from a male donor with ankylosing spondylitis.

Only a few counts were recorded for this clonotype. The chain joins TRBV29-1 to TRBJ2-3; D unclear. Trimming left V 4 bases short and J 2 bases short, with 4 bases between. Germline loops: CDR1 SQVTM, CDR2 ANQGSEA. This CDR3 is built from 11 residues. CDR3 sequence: CSVVPTDTQYF. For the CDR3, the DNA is TGCAGCGTTGTGCCCACAGATACGCAGTATTTT.

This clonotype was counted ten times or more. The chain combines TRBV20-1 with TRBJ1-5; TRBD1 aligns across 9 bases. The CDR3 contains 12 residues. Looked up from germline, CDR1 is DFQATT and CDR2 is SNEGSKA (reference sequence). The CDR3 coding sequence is TGCAGCGCCCGACAGGGGGGTCAGCCCCAGCATTTT. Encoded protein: CSARQGGQPQHF.

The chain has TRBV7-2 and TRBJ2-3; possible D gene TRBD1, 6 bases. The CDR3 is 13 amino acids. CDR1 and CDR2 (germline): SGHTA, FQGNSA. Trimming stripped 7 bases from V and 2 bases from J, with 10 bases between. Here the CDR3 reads CASTGQPTDTQYF. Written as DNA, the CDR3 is TGTGCCAGCACCGGACAGCCCACAGATACGCAGTATTTT.

CDR3 residues: CASSLTPTGSGANVLTF. The DNA of the CDR3 is TGTGCCAGCAGCCTTACCCCGACAGGCTCTGGGGCCAACGTCCTGACTTTC. This chain joins TRBV9 and TRBJ2-6; maybe TRBD1 (6 bases). Per germline, CDR1 SGDLS and CDR2 YYNGEE. This CDR3 region has 17 residues. The V end was cut by 4 bases, the J end by 0 bases, with 14 bases between.

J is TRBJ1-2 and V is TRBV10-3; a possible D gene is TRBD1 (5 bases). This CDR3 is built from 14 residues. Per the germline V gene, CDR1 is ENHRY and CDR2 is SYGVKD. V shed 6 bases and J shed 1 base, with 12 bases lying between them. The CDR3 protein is CAISLDRDNYGYTF. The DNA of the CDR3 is TGTGCCATCAGCCTCGACAGAGATAACTATGGCTACACCTTC.

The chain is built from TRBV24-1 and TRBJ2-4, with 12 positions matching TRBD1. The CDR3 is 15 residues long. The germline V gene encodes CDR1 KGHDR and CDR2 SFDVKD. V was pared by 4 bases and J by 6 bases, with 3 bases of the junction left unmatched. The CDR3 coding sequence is TGTGCCACCAGTGAATCGGGACAGGGGGCAAACATTCAGTACTTC. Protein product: CATSESGQGANIQYF.

CDR3 protein: CASSPTGLPAHEQFF. The DNA for the CDR3 is TGTGCCAGCAGCCCGACGGGACTCCCAGCCCATGAGCAGTTCTTC. The chain employs TRBV7-3 and TRBJ2-1, with D possibly being TRBD2 (6 bases). Between the trimmed V and J ends, which lost 5 bases and 8 bases, there was a span of 19 bases. Germline loops: CDR1 SGHTA, CDR2 FQGTGA. The CDR3 contains 15 residues.

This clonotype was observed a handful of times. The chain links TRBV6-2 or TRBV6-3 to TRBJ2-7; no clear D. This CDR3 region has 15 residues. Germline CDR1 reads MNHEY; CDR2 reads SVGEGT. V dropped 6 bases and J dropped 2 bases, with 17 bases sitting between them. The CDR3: CASSSVTSSTYEQYF. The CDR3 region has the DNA TGTGCCAGCAGCTCTGTTACGTCCAGTACCTACGAGCAGTACTTC.

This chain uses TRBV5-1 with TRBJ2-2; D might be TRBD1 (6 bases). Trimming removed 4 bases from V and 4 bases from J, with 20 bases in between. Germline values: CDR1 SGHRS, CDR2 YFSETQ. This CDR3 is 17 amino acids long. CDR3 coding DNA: TGCGCCAGCAGCCCTAGATTTGGACAGATTTCCACCGGGGAGCTGTTTTTT. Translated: CASSPRFGQISTGELFF.

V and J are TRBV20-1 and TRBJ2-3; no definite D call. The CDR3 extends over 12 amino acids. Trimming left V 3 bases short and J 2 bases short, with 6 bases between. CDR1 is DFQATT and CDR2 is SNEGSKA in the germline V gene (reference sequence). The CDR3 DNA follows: TGCAGTGCTAGTACATACACAGATACGCAGTATTTT. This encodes CSASTYTDTQYF.

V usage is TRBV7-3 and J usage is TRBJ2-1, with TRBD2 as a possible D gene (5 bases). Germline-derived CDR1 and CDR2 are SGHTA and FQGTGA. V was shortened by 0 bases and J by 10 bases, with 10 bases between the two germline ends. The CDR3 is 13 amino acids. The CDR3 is CASSLTRTEEQFF. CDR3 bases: TGTGCCAGCAGCTTAACTCGGACTGAAGAGCAGTTCTTC.

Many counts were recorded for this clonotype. This CDR3 is CSAGQGTEAFF. CDR3 DNA: TGCAGCGCCGGACAGGGCACTGAAGCTTTCTTT. The J gene is TRBJ1-1, the V gene TRBV29-1; 8 bases fit TRBD1. From germline, CDR1 is SQVTM and CDR2 ANQGSEA. Trimming cost V 7 bases and J 4 bases; bases outside gene matches: 2. The CDR3 runs 11 residues.

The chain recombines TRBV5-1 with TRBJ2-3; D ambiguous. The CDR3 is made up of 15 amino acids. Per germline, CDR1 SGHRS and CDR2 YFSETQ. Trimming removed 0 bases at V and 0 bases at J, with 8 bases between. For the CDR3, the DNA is TGCGCCAGCAGCTTGGATAACAGAAGCACAGATACGCAGTATTTT. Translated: CASSLDNRSTDTQYF.

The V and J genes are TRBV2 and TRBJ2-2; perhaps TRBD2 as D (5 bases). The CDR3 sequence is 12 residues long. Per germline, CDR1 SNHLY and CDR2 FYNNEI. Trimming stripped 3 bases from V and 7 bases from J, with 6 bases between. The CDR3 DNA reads TGTGCCAGCAGTGATGAGGGCGGGGAGCTGTTTTTT. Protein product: CASSDEGGELFF. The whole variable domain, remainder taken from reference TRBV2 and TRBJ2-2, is EPEVTQTPSHQVTQMGQEVILRCVPISNHLYFYWYRQILGQKVEFLVSFYNNEISEKSEIFDDQFSVERPDGSNFTLKIRSTKLEDSAMYFCASSDEGGELFFGEGSRLTVL.

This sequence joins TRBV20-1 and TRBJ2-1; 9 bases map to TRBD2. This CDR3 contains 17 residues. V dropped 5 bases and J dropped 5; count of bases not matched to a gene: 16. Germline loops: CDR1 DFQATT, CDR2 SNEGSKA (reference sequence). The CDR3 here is CSAPLKLSGSFNNEQFF. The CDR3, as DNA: TGCAGTGCTCCACTCAAGCTTAGCGGGAGTTTTAACAATGAGCAGTTCTTC.

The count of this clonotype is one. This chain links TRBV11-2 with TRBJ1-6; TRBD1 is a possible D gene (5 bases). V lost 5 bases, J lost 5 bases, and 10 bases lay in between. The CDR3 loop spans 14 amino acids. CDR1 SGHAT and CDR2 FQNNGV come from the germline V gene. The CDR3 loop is CASSESRDNSPLHF. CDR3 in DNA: TGTGCCAGCAGCGAGAGCAGGGATAATTCACCCCTCCACTTT. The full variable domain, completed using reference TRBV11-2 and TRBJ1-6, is EAGVAQSPRYKIIEKRQSVAFWCNPISGHATLYWYQQILGQGPKLLIQFQNNGVVDDSQLPKDRFSAERLKGVDSTLKIQPAKLEDSAVYLCASSESRDNSPLHFGNGTRLTVT.

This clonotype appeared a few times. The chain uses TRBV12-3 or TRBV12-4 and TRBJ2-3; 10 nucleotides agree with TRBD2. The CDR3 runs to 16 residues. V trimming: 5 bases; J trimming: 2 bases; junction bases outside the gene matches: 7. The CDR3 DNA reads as TGTGCCAGCAGTCCCGGGACTAGCGAACTCACAGATACGCAGTATTTT. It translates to CASSPGTSELTDTQYF.

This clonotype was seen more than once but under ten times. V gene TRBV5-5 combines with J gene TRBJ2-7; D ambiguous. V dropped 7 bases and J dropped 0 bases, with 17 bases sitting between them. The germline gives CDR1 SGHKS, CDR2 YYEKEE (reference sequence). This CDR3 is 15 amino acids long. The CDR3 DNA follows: TGTGCCAGCGGCATGTCGGGCCCACACTCCTACGAGCAGTACTTC. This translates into CASGMSGPHSYEQYF.

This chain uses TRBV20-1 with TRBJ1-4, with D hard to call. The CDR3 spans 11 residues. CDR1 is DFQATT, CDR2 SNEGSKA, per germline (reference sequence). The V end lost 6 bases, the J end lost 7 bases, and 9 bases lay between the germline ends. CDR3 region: CSAKLGEKLFF. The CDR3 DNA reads TGCAGTGCCAAGCTGGGTGAAAAACTGTTTTTT.

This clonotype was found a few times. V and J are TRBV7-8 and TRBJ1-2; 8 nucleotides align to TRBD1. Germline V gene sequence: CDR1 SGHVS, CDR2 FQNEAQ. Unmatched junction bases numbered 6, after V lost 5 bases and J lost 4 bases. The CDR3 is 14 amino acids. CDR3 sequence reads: CASSQPGQGYGYTF. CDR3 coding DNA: TGTGCCAGCAGCCAACCAGGACAGGGCTATGGCTACACCTTC.

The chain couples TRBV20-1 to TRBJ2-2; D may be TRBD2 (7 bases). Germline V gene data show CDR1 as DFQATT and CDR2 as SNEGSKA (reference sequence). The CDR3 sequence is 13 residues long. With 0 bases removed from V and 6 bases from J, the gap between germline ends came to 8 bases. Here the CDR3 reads CSAREGGPGELFF. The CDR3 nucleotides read TGCAGTGCTAGAGAGGGGGGGCCCGGGGAGCTGTTTTTT.

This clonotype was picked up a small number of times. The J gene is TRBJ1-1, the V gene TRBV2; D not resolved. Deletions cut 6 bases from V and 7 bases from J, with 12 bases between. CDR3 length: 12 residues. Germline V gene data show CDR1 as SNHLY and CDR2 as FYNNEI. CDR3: CASRRDVGEAFF. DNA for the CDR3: TGTGCCAGCAGGCGAGACGTGGGTGAAGCTTTCTTT.

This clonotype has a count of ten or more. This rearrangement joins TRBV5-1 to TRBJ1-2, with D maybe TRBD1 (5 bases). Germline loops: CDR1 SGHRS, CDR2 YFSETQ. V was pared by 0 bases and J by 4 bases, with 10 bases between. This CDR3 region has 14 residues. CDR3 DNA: TGCGCCAGCAGCTTGGAGGGAAGGGGCTATGGCTACACCTTC. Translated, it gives CASSLEGRGYGYTF.

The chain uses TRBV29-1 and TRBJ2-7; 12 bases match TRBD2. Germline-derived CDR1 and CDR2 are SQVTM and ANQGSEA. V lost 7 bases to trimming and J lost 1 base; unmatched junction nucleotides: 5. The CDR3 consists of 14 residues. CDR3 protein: CSDAGLAGSYEQYF. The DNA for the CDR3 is TGCAGCGACGCGGGACTAGCGGGTTCCTACGAGCAGTACTTC.

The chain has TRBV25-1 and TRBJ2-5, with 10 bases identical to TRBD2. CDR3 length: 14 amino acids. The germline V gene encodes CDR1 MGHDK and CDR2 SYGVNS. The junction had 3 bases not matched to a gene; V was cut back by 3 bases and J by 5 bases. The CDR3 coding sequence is TGTGCCAGCAGTGATCCTAGCGGGAGTGAGACCCAGTACTTC. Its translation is CASSDPSGSETQYF.